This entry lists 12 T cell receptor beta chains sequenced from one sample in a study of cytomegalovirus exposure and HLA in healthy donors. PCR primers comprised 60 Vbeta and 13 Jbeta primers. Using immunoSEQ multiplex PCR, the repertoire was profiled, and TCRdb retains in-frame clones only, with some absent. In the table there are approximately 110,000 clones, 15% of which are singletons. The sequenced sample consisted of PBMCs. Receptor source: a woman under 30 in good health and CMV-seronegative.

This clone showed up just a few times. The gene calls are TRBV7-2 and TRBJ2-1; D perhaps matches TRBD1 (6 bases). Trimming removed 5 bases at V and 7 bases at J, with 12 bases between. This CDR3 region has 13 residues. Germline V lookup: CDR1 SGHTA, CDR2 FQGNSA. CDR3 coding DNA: TGTGCCAGCAGCGGACAGCAGGGAAATGAGCAGTTCTTC. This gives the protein CASSGQQGNEQFF.

Here the CDR3 DNA reads TGTGCCAGCAGCCTGACAAGGGGATGGGAAAAACTGTTTTTT. It is translated as CASSLTRGWEKLFF. V usage is TRBV6-6 and J usage is TRBJ1-4, with D tentatively TRBD1 (5 bases). CDR3 length: 14 amino acids. Per germline, CDR1 MNHNY and CDR2 SVGAGI (reference sequence). V gave up 6 bases and J gave up 8 bases, with 16 bases separating them.

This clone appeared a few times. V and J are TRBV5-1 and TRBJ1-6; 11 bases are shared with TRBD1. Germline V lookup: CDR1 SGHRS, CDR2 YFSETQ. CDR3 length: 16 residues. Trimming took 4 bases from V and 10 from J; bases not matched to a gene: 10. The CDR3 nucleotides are TGCGCCAGCAGCCTCAATGGGGGGACAGGGGGATCACCCCTCCACTTT. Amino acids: CASSLNGGTGGSPLHF.

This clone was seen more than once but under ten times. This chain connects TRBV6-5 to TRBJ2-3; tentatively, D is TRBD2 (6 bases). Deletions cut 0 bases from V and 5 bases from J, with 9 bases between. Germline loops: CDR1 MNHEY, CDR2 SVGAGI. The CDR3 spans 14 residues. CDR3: CASSYSRGLDTQYF. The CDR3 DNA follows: TGTGCCAGCAGTTACTCGCGGGGTTTAGATACGCAGTATTTT.

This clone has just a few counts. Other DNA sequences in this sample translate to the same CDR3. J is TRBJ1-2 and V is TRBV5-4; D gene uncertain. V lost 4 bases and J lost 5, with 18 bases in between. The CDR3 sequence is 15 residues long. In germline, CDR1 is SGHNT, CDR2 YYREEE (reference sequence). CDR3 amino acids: CASSHSGIKGYGYTF. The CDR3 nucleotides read TGTGCCAGCAGCCATTCCGGGATCAAAGGGTATGGCTACACCTTC.

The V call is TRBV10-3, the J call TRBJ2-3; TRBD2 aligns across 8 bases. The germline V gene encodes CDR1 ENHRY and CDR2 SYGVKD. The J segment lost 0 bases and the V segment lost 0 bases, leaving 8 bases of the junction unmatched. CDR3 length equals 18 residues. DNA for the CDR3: TGTGCCATCAGTGAGTCGGAAGTCCGGGAGGGGAGCACAGATACGCAGTATTTT. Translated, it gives CAISESEVREGSTDTQYF.

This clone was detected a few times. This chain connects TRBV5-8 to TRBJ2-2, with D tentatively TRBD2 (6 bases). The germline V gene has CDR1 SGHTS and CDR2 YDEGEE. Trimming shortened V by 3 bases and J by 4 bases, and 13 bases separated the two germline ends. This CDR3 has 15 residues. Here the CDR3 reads CASSSGGIVTGELFF. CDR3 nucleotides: TGTGCCAGCAGCTCCGGAGGGATTGTCACCGGGGAGCTGTTTTTT.

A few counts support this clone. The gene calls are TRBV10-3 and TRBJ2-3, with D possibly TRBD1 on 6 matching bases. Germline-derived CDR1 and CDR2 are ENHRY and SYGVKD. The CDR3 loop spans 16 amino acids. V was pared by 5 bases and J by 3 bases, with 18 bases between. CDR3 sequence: CAISKRDGTYTDTQYF. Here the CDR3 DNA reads TGTGCCATCAGTAAACGCGACGGGACATATACAGATACGCAGTATTTT.

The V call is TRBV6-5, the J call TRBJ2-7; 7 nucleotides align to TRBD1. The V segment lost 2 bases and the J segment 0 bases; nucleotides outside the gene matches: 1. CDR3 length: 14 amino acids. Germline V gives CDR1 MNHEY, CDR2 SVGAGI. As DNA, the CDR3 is TGTGCCAGCAGTTACGGACAGGACTCCTACGAGCAGTACTTC. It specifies CASSYGQDSYEQYF.

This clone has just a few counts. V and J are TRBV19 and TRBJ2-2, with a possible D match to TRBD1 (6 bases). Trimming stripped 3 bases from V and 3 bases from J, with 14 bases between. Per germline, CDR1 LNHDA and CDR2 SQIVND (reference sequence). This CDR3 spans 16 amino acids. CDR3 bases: TGTGCCAGTAGTATCGGCGGCAGGGGAGACACCGGGGAGCTGTTTTTT. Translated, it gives CASSIGGRGDTGELFF.

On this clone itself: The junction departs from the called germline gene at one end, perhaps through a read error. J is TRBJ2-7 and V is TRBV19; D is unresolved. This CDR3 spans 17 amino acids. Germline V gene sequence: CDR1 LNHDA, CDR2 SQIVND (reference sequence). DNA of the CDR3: TGTGCCAGTAGCATAGCCCTATTGGGCCCACCGACCTACGAGCAGTACTTC. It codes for CASSIALLGPPTYEQYF.

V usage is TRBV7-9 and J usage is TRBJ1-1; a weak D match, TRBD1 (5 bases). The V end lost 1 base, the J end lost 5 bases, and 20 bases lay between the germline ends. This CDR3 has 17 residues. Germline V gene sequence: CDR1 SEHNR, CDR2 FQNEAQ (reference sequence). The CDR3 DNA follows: TGTGCCAGCAGCTTAGACGGAGGGGAGGGCTTGGGTACTGAAGCTTTCTTT. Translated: CASSLDGGEGLGTEAFF. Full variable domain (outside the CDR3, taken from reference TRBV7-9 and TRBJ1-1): DTGVSQNPRHKITKRGQNVTFRCDPISEHNRLYWYRQTLGQGPEFLTYFQNEAQLEKSRLLSDRFSAERPKGSFSTLEIQRTEQGDSAMYLCASSLDGGEGLGTEAFFGQGTRLTVV.